This is a list of T cell receptor beta chains from one sample in a study of CD8+CD57+ T cells in acquired aplastic anemia. Each CDR3 protein gets one entry after TCRdb re-called the reads with MiXCR. The table lists 120,000 or so distinct CDR3 sequences, almost 40% of them singletons, with approximately 2.6% in the top ten. Sample: sorted CD4+, CD8+, or CD8+CD57+ T cells (not recorded which) from PBMCs. Receptors were obtained from a human donor with aplastic anemia. Each CDR3 is given with its conserved first and last residue. A D gene is named only where the DNA matches it firmly. Expanded clones are given a class, and other clones once, few, many or no size at all.

d_call j_call v_call clone_size cdr3_aa cdr3_nt
. TRBJ1-6 TRBV6-1 many CASSEVDRGSPLHF TGTGCCAGCAGTGAAGTCGACAGAGGGTCACCCCTCCACTTT
. TRBJ1-2 TRBV6-1 many CASSEGPQGNYGYTF TGTGCCAGCAGTGAAGGGCCACAGGGTAACTATGGCTACACCTTC
. TRBJ1-3 TRBV6-5 many CASSYSGRQSSGNTIYF TGTGCCAGCAGTTACTCAGGACGGCAGAGCTCTGGAAACACCATATATTTT
TRBD1 TRBJ1-4 TRBV6-1 many CASSRGTANEKLFF TGTGCCAGCAGTCGCGGGACAGCTAATGAAAAACTGTTTTTT
. TRBJ1-5 TRBV7-8 many CASRLPNQPQHF TGTGCCAGCAGACTGCCCAATCAGCCCCAGCATTTT
TRBD2 TRBJ2-7 TRBV11-2 . CASSSRLAGHYEQYF TGTGCCAGCAGCTCACGACTAGCTGGGCACTACGAGCAGTACTTC
. TRBJ2-3 TRBV2 many CASSEGRGPEDTQYF TGTGCCAGCAGTGAAGGTCGGGGGCCGGAAGATACGCAGTATTTT
. TRBJ2-7 TRBV10-2 . CASHRGGAGEQYF TGCGCCAGCCATAGAGGGGGCGCGGGAGAGCAGTACTTC
TRBD1 TRBJ1-4 TRBV7-2 . CASSPTGANEKLFF TGTGCCAGCAGCCCGACAGGGGCAAATGAAAAACTGTTTTTT
. TRBJ1-2 TRBV6-5 many CASSYSTLTFNYGYTF TGTGCCAGCAGTTACTCGACCCTAACGTTCAACTATGGCTACACCTTC
. TRBJ1-2 TRBV29-1 many CSVEGGKNYGYTF TGCAGCGTTGAGGGGGGCAAAAACTATGGCTACACCTTC
. TRBJ2-1 TRBV24-1 . CATSDLGLAGRDEQFF TGTGCCACCAGTGATTTAGGCCTAGCCGGACGGGATGAGCAGTTCTTC
TRBD2 TRBJ2-1 TRBV7-8 . CASSLALTSGNNEQFF TGTGCCAGCAGCTTAGCGCTGACTAGCGGTAACAATGAGCAGTTCTTC
. TRBJ1-1 TRBV5-5 many CASSTSQGMNTEAFF TGTGCCAGCAGCACTTCACAGGGAATGAACACTGAAGCTTTCTTT
TRBD1 TRBJ1-5 TRBV10-2 many CASSEGTQGVVRQPQHF TGCGCCAGCAGTGAGGGTACACAGGGGGTGGTCCGTCAGCCCCAGCATTTT
. TRBJ2-3 TRBV7-9 many CASSVYRVSTDTQYF TGTGCCAGCAGCGTGTACAGGGTGAGCACAGATACGCAGTATTTT